Listed here are 21 T cell receptor beta chains from one sample, sequenced in a study of blood T cell repertoires in COVID-19. Clones were read by immunoSEQ multiplex PCR, and TCRdb kept only the in-frame ones, dropping some. The sample yields about 240,000 clones, 87% seen once. Material for sequencing was peripheral blood. These TCRs come from a man in his 60s who had recovered from COVID-19.

V gene TRBV29-1 combines with J gene TRBJ2-2, with D hard to call. Germline V gene sequence: CDR1 SQVTM, CDR2 ANQGSEA. This CDR3 spans 13 amino acids. Between the trimmed V and J ends, which lost 3 bases and 6 bases, there was a span of 11 bases. CDR3 coding DNA: TGCAGCGTTGATTACGGTCCCCCCGGGGAGCTGTTTTTT. Protein sequence: CSVDYGPPGELFF.

The chain recombines TRBV27 with TRBJ2-7; D is unresolved. Germline V gives CDR1 MNHEY, CDR2 SMNVEV (reference sequence). The V end was cut by 4 bases, the J end by 7 bases, with 14 bases between. The CDR3 contains 13 residues. For the CDR3, the DNA is TGTGCCAGCAGTTCTGCCGCGGCGCGGGAGCAGTACTTC. Encoded protein: CASSSAAAREQYF.

V and J are TRBV18 and TRBJ2-2; 8 nucleotides match TRBD2. Germline CDR1 KGHSH, CDR2 LQKENI. The CDR3 sequence is 16 residues long. V lost 5 bases, J lost 1 base, and 6 bases stayed unmatched. The CDR3 region is CASSELAGLNTGELFF. The CDR3 DNA sequence: TGTGCCAGCTCAGAGTTAGCGGGACTGAACACCGGGGAGCTGTTTTTT.

The rearrangement joins TRBV6-5 to TRBJ2-2; D is unclear. This CDR3 is built from 15 residues. Germline V gives CDR1 MNHEY, CDR2 SVGAGI. The ends were cut back, 3 bases at V and 5 bases at J, with 13 bases in the middle. The chain's CDR3 is CASSYSFSSTGELFF. Here the CDR3 DNA reads TGTGCCAGCAGTTATAGTTTTTCGAGTACCGGGGAGCTGTTTTTT.

The CDR3 DNA sequence: TGCGCCAGCAGCTTGCAGGGAATGAACACTGAAGCTTTCTTT. Residues: CASSLQGMNTEAFF. This chain connects TRBV5-1 to TRBJ1-1; possibly TRBD1 for D (5 bases). Trimming pared 1 base from V and 0 bases from J, leaving 7 bases between. Germline lookup yields CDR1 SGHRS and CDR2 YFSETQ. This CDR3 is 14 amino acids long.

This chain links TRBV6-6 with TRBJ2-1; 7 bases are shared with TRBD2. Germline lookup yields CDR1 MNHNY and CDR2 SVGAGI (reference sequence). V shed 10 bases and J 4 bases; nucleotides not matched to a gene: 7. The CDR3 is 13 amino acids. In DNA form, the CDR3 reads TGTGCCATCGAGCGGGGACGATACAATGAGCAGTTCTTC. This codes for CAIERGRYNEQFF.

V gene TRBV5-4 combines with J gene TRBJ2-1; the match to TRBD2 covers 7 bases. The CDR3 is made up of 13 amino acids. J was trimmed by 10 bases and V by 1 base; bases with no gene match: 5. From germline, CDR1 is SGHNT and CDR2 YYREEE (reference sequence). CDR3 bases: TGTGCCAGCAGCTTGATTACGGGGGGAGAGCAGTTCTTC. Translation gives CASSLITGGEQFF.

V is TRBV7-9 and J is TRBJ1-2; TRBD1 matches at 8 bases. This CDR3 region has 14 residues. Per germline, CDR1 SEHNR and CDR2 FQNEAQ (reference sequence). V lost 2 bases, J lost 6 bases, and 5 bases stayed unmatched. CDR3 in DNA: TGTGCCAGCAGCTTACAGACAGGGGTCGATGGCTACACCTTC. The encoded protein is CASSLQTGVDGYTF.

This chain connects TRBV19 to TRBJ1-3; 10 nucleotides line up with TRBD1. CDR1 and CDR2 from the germline V gene are LNHDA and SQIVND (reference sequence). V shed 7 bases and J 2 bases; nucleotides not matched to a gene: 8. There are 16 residues in the CDR3. The DNA for the CDR3 is TGTGCCAGTACCATCGGGGGACAGGGGACTGGAAACACCATATATTTT. Translated, it gives CASTIGGQGTGNTIYF.

V gene TRBV7-2 combines with J gene TRBJ1-3, with D unclear. The CDR3 consists of 17 residues. Germline CDR1 SGHTA, CDR2 FQGNSA. Trimming cost V 7 bases and J 4 bases, with 23 bases left between them. The DNA of the CDR3 is TGTGCCAGCACCCTCCGCATGTCCGGTTTTTCGGGAAACACCATATATTTT. This codes for CASTLRMSGFSGNTIYF. Variable domain in full (rest from reference TRBV7-2 and TRBJ1-3): GAGVSQSPSNKVTEKGKDVELRCDPISGHTALYWYRQSLGQGLEFLIYFQGNSAPDKSGLPSDRFSAERTGGSVSTLTIQRTQQEDSAVYLCASTLRMSGFSGNTIYFGEGSWLTVV.

For the CDR3, the DNA is TGTGCCAGCAGTTACCTGACAGGCAGTTCCTACGAGCAGTACTTC. The encoded protein is CASSYLTGSSYEQYF. V and J are TRBV6-5 and TRBJ2-7, with D possibly being TRBD1 (6 bases). Trimming removed 2 bases at V and 1 base at J, with 12 bases between. From germline, CDR1 is MNHEY and CDR2 SVGAGI. This CDR3 contains 15 residues.

The rearrangement links TRBV28 to TRBJ1-1; TRBD1 is a possible D gene (6 bases). The CDR3 spans 16 residues. CDR1 MDHEN and CDR2 SYDVKM come from the germline V gene. V lost 6 bases and J lost 5, with 22 bases in between. This CDR3 is CASRQRQANFRTEAFF. CDR3 coding DNA: TGTGCCAGCAGGCAACGACAGGCTAATTTCCGAACTGAAGCTTTCTTT. The complete variable domain, with remaining parts taken from reference TRBV28 and TRBJ1-1, reads DVKVTQSSRYLVKRTGEKVFLECVQDMDHENMFWYRQDPGLGLRLIYFSYDVKMKEKGDIPEGYSVSREKKERFSLILESASTNQTSMYLCASRQRQANFRTEAFFGQGTRLTVV.

The chain links TRBV20-1 to TRBJ2-1; D not resolved. Germline CDR1 is DFQATT and CDR2 is SNEGSKA (reference sequence). There are 11 residues in the CDR3. The ends were cut back, 0 bases at V and 9 bases at J, with 6 bases in the middle. CDR3: CSARDISEQFF. The CDR3 DNA follows: TGCAGTGCTAGAGATATTAGTGAGCAGTTCTTC.

This clone has only one observation. J is TRBJ2-3 and V is TRBV5-1, with TRBD2 as a possible D gene (6 bases). Germline loops: CDR1 SGHRS, CDR2 YFSETQ. The V end lost 6 bases, the J end lost 6 bases, and 23 bases lay between the germline ends. This CDR3 has 16 amino acids. The chain's CDR3 is CASTKGGTARVDTQYF. The CDR3 DNA follows: TGCGCCAGCACCAAAGGAGGGACGGCTCGAGTGGATACGCAGTATTTT.

The chain joins TRBV7-9 to TRBJ2-1; no clear D gene. This CDR3 is 10 amino acids long. V shed 10 bases and J shed 7 bases, with 8 bases lying between them. Germline assignment: CDR1 SEHNR and CDR2 FQNEAQ (reference sequence). The CDR3 nucleotides are TGTGCCACCCCGCGAAATGAGCAGTTCTTC. Translated, it gives CATPRNEQFF.

Only a few counts were recorded for this clone. At the DNA level, this CDR3 is encoded by other sequences in the same sample as well. The chain recombines TRBV5-1 with TRBJ1-5, with a tentative D call TRBD1 (6 bases). V lost 0 bases and J 1 base, leaving 8 bases between the germline ends. The CDR3 spans 15 residues. The germline V gene has CDR1 SGHRS and CDR2 YFSETQ. The CDR3 DNA sequence: TGCGCCAGCAGCTTGGAGGGGGTGAGCAATCAGCCCCAGCATTTT. Residues: CASSLEGVSNQPQHF.

The chain combines TRBV21-1 with TRBJ1-1; the D call in the table, TRBD1, was not verified against the DNA. TRBV21-1 is deemed a pseudogene. The CDR3 sequence is 13 residues long. The CDR3 region has the DNA TGTGCCAGCAGCGAACAGGGGCGGACTGAAGCTTTCTTT. Protein: CASSEQGRTEAFF.

The V gene is TRBV19, the J gene TRBJ2-3; D may be TRBD1 (6 bases). The germline CDR1 and CDR2 sequences are LNHDA and SQIVND (reference sequence). The CDR3 sequence is 17 residues long. V shed 5 bases and J shed 0 bases, with 18 bases lying between them. Written as DNA, the CDR3 is TGTGCCAGTAGTGCCGACCGGGACACTGCCAGCACAGATACGCAGTATTTT. Encoded protein: CASSADRDTASTDTQYF.

The chain couples TRBV28 to TRBJ2-1; 11 bases are a match to TRBD2. Trimming took 1 base from V and 8 from J; bases not matched to a gene: 4. CDR3 length: 15 residues. Germline CDR1 and CDR2: MDHEN and SYDVKM. CDR3 sequence reads: CASSLFSGGVYEQFF. The CDR3 nucleotides are TGTGCCAGCAGTTTATTTAGCGGGGGGGTCTATGAGCAGTTCTTC. Using reference TRBV28 and TRBJ2-1 for the parts outside the CDR3, the full variable domain is DVKVTQSSRYLVKRTGEKVFLECVQDMDHENMFWYRQDPGLGLRLIYFSYDVKMKEKGDIPEGYSVSREKKERFSLILESASTNQTSMYLCASSLFSGGVYEQFFGPGTRLTVL.

The chain recombines TRBV5-1 with TRBJ2-5; TRBD1 agrees at 9 bases. Germline CDR1 is SGHRS and CDR2 is YFSETQ. The trim removed 4 bases at V and 3 bases at J, leaving 13 bases unmatched. CDR3 size: 17 residues. CDR3 region: CASSPANPRTGEETQYF. CDR3 nucleotide sequence: TGCGCCAGCAGCCCAGCAAACCCAAGGACAGGGGAAGAGACCCAGTACTTC.

This clone was detected a few times. V gene TRBV6-2 or TRBV6-3 combines with J gene TRBJ1-1; D ambiguous. The CDR3 is 13 amino acids. Germline V gene data show CDR1 as MNHEY and CDR2 as SVGEGT. V was clipped by 4 bases and J by 4 bases, with 10 bases between them. The CDR3 region has the DNA TGTGCCAGCAGTTTACTGGTCCGCACTGAAGCTTTCTTT. It translates to CASSLLVRTEAFF.